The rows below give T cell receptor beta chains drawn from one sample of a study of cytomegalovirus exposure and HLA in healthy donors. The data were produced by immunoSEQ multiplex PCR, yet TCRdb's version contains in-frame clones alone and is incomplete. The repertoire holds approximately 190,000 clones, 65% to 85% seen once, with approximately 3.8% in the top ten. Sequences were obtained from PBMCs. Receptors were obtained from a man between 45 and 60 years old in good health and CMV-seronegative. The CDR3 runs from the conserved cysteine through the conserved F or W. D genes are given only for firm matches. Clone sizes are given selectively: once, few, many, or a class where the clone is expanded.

CDR3 protein: CASSQGGLAGGVTQYF
CDR3 DNA: TGCGCCAGCAGCCAGGGCGGACTAGCGGGGGGGGTAACGCAGTATTTT
D gene: TRBD2
V gene: TRBV4-1
clone size: .
J gene: TRBJ2-3

CDR3 protein: CASSLETGPGELFF
CDR3 DNA: TGTGCTAGCAGCTTAGAAACAGGGCCCGGGGAGCTGTTTTTT
D gene: .
V gene: TRBV7-7
clone size: .
J gene: TRBJ2-2

CDR3 protein: CASSSGTDWNSPLHF
CDR3 DNA: TGTGCCAGCAGCTCCGGCACGGACTGGAATTCACCCCTCCACTTT
D gene: .
V gene: TRBV7-9
clone size: few
J gene: TRBJ1-6

CDR3 protein: CASSSTQGLNTEAFF
CDR3 DNA: TGTGCCAGCAGCTCTACGCAGGGGTTGAACACTGAAGCTTTCTTT
D gene: .
V gene: TRBV7-9
clone size: .
J gene: TRBJ1-1

CDR3 protein: CASSPYRGAWNTEAFF
CDR3 DNA: TGTGCCAGCAGTCCTTATCGGGGGGCGTGGAACACTGAAGCTTTCTTT
D gene: .
V gene: TRBV27
clone size: .
J gene: TRBJ1-1

CDR3 protein: CASSRTNEKLFF
CDR3 DNA: TGTGCCAGCAGTCGGACTAATGAAAAACTGTTTTTT
D gene: .
V gene: TRBV6-5
clone size: .
J gene: TRBJ1-4

CDR3 protein: CASSWSGSYNSPLHF
CDR3 DNA: TGTGCCAGCAGCTGGAGTGGCTCCTATAATTCACCCCTCCACTTT
D gene: .
V gene: TRBV7-2
clone size: .
J gene: TRBJ1-6

CDR3 protein: CASSPWDRDYEQYF
CDR3 DNA: TGTGCCAGCAGTCCCTGGGACAGGGACTACGAGCAGTACTTC
D gene: TRBD1
V gene: TRBV27
clone size: .
J gene: TRBJ2-7

CDR3 protein: CASSPPLAGGSDTQYF
CDR3 DNA: TGTGCCAGCAGCCCGCCACTAGCGGGGGGATCAGATACGCAGTATTTT
D gene: TRBD2
V gene: TRBV5-6
clone size: .
J gene: TRBJ2-3

CDR3 protein: CASSLGQPSGNTIYF
CDR3 DNA: TGCGCCAGCAGCTTGGGACAGCCCTCTGGAAACACCATATATTTT
D gene: .
V gene: TRBV5-1
clone size: .
J gene: TRBJ1-3

CDR3 protein: CASRKTGSNEKLFF
CDR3 DNA: TGCGCCAGCAGGAAGACAGGGTCTAATGAAAAACTGTTTTTT
D gene: TRBD1
V gene: TRBV6-5
clone size: .
J gene: TRBJ1-4

CDR3 protein: CASSLFRGLSPLHF
CDR3 DNA: TGTGCCAGCAGCTTGTTCAGGGGGCTTTCACCCCTCCACTTT
D gene: TRBD1
V gene: TRBV5-4
clone size: .
J gene: TRBJ1-6

CDR3 protein: CASSLLRGGPYNEQFF
CDR3 DNA: TGCGCCAGCAGCTTGTTACGGGGGGGCCCCTACAATGAGCAGTTCTTC
D gene: TRBD2
V gene: TRBV5-1
clone size: .
J gene: TRBJ2-1

CDR3 protein: CASSLGQGLYF
CDR3 DNA: TGTGCCAGCAGCTTAGGACAGGGCTTGTACTTC
D gene: TRBD1
V gene: TRBV11-2
clone size: .
J gene: TRBJ2-4

CDR3 protein: CASSPSTGTNEKLFF
CDR3 DNA: TGTGCCAGCAGCCCGTCGACAGGAACTAATGAAAAACTGTTTTTT
D gene: .
V gene: TRBV7-2
clone size: .
J gene: TRBJ1-4

CDR3 protein: CASSLGGADTQYF
CDR3 DNA: TGTGCCAGCAGCTTAGGGGGCGCAGATACGCAGTATTTT
D gene: .
V gene: TRBV7-3
clone size: .
J gene: TRBJ2-3

CDR3 protein: CASSDPGTGDAFF
CDR3 DNA: TGTGCCAGCAGTGACCCCGGGACAGGAGATGCTTTCTTT
D gene: TRBD1
V gene: TRBV6-5
clone size: few
J gene: TRBJ1-1

CDR3 protein: CASSLGRTGGANEQFF
CDR3 DNA: TGTGCCAGCAGCTTAGGTCGGACAGGGGGGGCCAATGAGCAGTTCTTC
D gene: TRBD1
V gene: TRBV7-9
clone size: .
J gene: TRBJ2-1

CDR3 protein: CTSSPQGRGGRSYGYTF
CDR3 DNA: TGCACCAGCAGCCCTCAAGGTAGGGGCGGAAGATCCTATGGCTACACCTTC
D gene: .
V gene: TRBV1
clone size: .
J gene: TRBJ1-2

CDR3 protein: CASSPQGGELFF
CDR3 DNA: TGTGCCAGCAGCCCGCAGGGCGGGGAGCTGTTTTTT
D gene: .
V gene: TRBV4-2
clone size: .
J gene: TRBJ2-2

CDR3 protein: CASSEEVVRSYEQYF
CDR3 DNA: TGCGCCAGCAGCGAAGAAGTAGTCCGCTCCTACGAGCAGTACTTC
D gene: .
V gene: TRBV5-1
clone size: .
J gene: TRBJ2-7

CDR3 protein: CASRWQAPGTGELFF
CDR3 DNA: TGTGCCAGCAGGTGGCAGGCCCCCGGCACCGGGGAGCTGTTTTTT
D gene: .
V gene: TRBV7-9
clone size: .
J gene: TRBJ2-2

CDR3 protein: CSSSPVAGRETQYF
CDR3 DNA: TGTTCCAGCAGCCCCGTGGCGGGTCGGGAGACCCAGTACTTC
D gene: .
V gene: TRBV7-9
clone size: .
J gene: TRBJ2-5

CDR3 protein: CASSFGQVDTGELFF
CDR3 DNA: TGTGCCAGCAGTTTTGGCCAGGTGGACACCGGGGAGCTGTTTTTT
D gene: .
V gene: TRBV28
clone size: .
J gene: TRBJ2-2

CDR3 protein: CASRTYSNEKLFF
CDR3 DNA: TGTGCCAGCAGAACCTACAGCAATGAAAAACTGTTTTTT
D gene: .
V gene: TRBV7-9
clone size: few
J gene: TRBJ1-4

CDR3 protein: CASSSAGYTEAFF
CDR3 DNA: TGTGCCAGCAGCTCCGCGGGTTACACTGAAGCTTTCTTT
D gene: .
V gene: TRBV7-8
clone size: few
J gene: TRBJ1-1

CDR3 protein: CASSPGGVDTGELFF
CDR3 DNA: TGCGCCAGCAGCCCGGGGGGCGTTGACACCGGGGAGCTGTTTTTT
D gene: .
V gene: TRBV4-1
clone size: .
J gene: TRBJ2-2

CDR3 protein: CASSQGGMNTEAFF
CDR3 DNA: TGTGCCAGCAGTCAGGGGGGAATGAACACTGAAGCTTTCTTT
D gene: TRBD1
V gene: TRBV6-5
clone size: .
J gene: TRBJ1-1

CDR3 protein: CASSGYRVAYGYTF
CDR3 DNA: TGTGCCAGCAGCGGCTACAGGGTCGCCTATGGCTACACCTTC
D gene: .
V gene: TRBV7-2
clone size: .
J gene: TRBJ1-2

CDR3 protein: CASSAFPSGIAEAFF
CDR3 DNA: TGTGCCAGTAGCGCCTTCCCCTCGGGAATCGCTGAAGCTTTCTTT
D gene: .
V gene: TRBV19
clone size: .
J gene: TRBJ1-1

CDR3 protein: CASSLWVRQGNSPLHF
CDR3 DNA: TGTGCCAGTAGTCTCTGGGTGAGACAGGGGAATTCACCCCTCCACTTT
D gene: TRBD1
V gene: TRBV19
clone size: .
J gene: TRBJ1-6

CDR3 protein: CASSSRDRGSEEQYF
CDR3 DNA: TGTGCCAGCAGCTCCCGGGACAGGGGGTCGGAAGAGCAGTACTTC
D gene: .
V gene: TRBV21-1
clone size: .
J gene: TRBJ2-5

CDR3 protein: CASRQPNQPQHF
CDR3 DNA: TGTGCCAGCCGACAGCCCAATCAGCCCCAGCATTTT
D gene: .
V gene: TRBV6-5
clone size: .
J gene: TRBJ1-5

CDR3 protein: CASSPPLGTGGYEQYF
CDR3 DNA: TGTGCCAGCTCACCACCGCTGGGGACAGGGGGTTACGAGCAGTACTTC
D gene: TRBD1
V gene: TRBV18
clone size: .
J gene: TRBJ2-7

CDR3 protein: CASSFGAGGPADTQYF
CDR3 DNA: TGTGCCAGCAGCTTCGGAGCGGGGGGACCTGCAGATACGCAGTATTTT
D gene: TRBD2
V gene: TRBV7-9
clone size: once
J gene: TRBJ2-3

CDR3 protein: CASSDRYAGNIQYF
CDR3 DNA: TGTGCCAGCAGTGATCGGTACGCCGGGAACATTCAGTACTTC
D gene: .
V gene: TRBV25-1
clone size: .
J gene: TRBJ2-4

CDR3 protein: CASSTGTGIQYF
CDR3 DNA: TGTGCCAGTAGTACAGGGACAGGCATTCAGTACTTC
D gene: TRBD1
V gene: TRBV19
clone size: .
J gene: TRBJ2-4

CDR3 protein: CASSYTRTRDTGELFF
CDR3 DNA: TGTGCCAGCAGTTACACACGTACTCGGGACACCGGGGAGCTGTTTTTT
D gene: .
V gene: TRBV6-6
clone size: .
J gene: TRBJ2-2

CDR3 protein: CASSQDVGQGAYGYTF
CDR3 DNA: TGCGCCAGCAGCCAAGATGTAGGACAGGGGGCCTATGGCTACACCTTC
D gene: TRBD1
V gene: TRBV4-3
clone size: few
J gene: TRBJ1-2

CDR3 protein: CASSFKGGRGYTF
CDR3 DNA: TGTGCCAGCAGCTTTAAGGGAGGACGCGGCTACACCTTC
D gene: .
V gene: TRBV5-4
clone size: once
J gene: TRBJ1-2

CDR3 protein: CASTDPGQLLDTF
CDR3 DNA: TGTGCCAGTACCGATCCGGGACAGTTGCTTGACACCTTC
D gene: TRBD1
V gene: TRBV19
clone size: .
J gene: TRBJ1-2

CDR3 protein: CASSPTGGGRKLFF
CDR3 DNA: TGTGCCAGCAGCCCCACAGGGGGTGGAAGAAAACTGTTTTTT
D gene: TRBD1
V gene: TRBV7-6
clone size: few
J gene: TRBJ1-4

CDR3 protein: CASSLVTSTDTQYF
CDR3 DNA: TGCGCCAGCAGCTTGGTGACTAGCACAGATACGCAGTATTTT
D gene: .
V gene: TRBV5-1
clone size: .
J gene: TRBJ2-3

CDR3 protein: CSSSGDSYGYTF
CDR3 DNA: TGTTCCAGTAGTGGGGACAGCTATGGCTACACCTTC
D gene: TRBD1
V gene: TRBV7-9
clone size: once
J gene: TRBJ1-2

CDR3 protein: CATDGGLAGTLNTGELFF
CDR3 DNA: TGCGCCACAGATGGAGGTCTAGCGGGGACTTTGAACACCGGGGAGCTGTTTTTT
D gene: TRBD2
V gene: TRBV10-2
clone size: .
J gene: TRBJ2-2

CDR3 protein: CASSQDRRAGELFF
CDR3 DNA: TGCGCCAGCAGCCAAGATCGGAGGGCCGGGGAGCTGTTTTTT
D gene: .
V gene: TRBV4-3
clone size: .
J gene: TRBJ2-2

CDR3 protein: CASRSDSSTDAQYF
CDR3 DNA: TGTGCCAGCAGATCCGACTCTAGCACAGATGCGCAGTATTTT
D gene: .
V gene: TRBV25-1
clone size: .
J gene: TRBJ2-3

CDR3 protein: CASSSLAGGRAEQFF
CDR3 DNA: TGCGCCAGCAGCTCCCTAGCGGGGGGGCGGGCCGAGCAGTTCTTC
D gene: TRBD2
V gene: TRBV5-1
clone size: .
J gene: TRBJ2-1

CDR3 protein: CASSLTGGSTYEQYF
CDR3 DNA: TGTGCCAGCAGTTTGACAGGGGGCAGCACCTACGAGCAGTACTTC
D gene: TRBD1
V gene: TRBV6-5
clone size: .
J gene: TRBJ2-7

CDR3 protein: CASSPEGLNSPLHF
CDR3 DNA: TGTGCCAGCTCACCAGAGGGACTTAATTCACCCCTCCACTTT
D gene: .
V gene: TRBV18
clone size: once
J gene: TRBJ1-6

CDR3 protein: CASSPGGSYNEQFF
CDR3 DNA: TGTGCTAGCAGCCCAGGGGGGTCTTACAATGAGCAGTTCTTC
D gene: .
V gene: TRBV7-7
clone size: .
J gene: TRBJ2-1

CDR3 protein: CASSPGDSQETQYF
CDR3 DNA: TGTGCCAGCAGCCCAGGGGACAGCCAAGAGACCCAGTACTTC
D gene: TRBD1
V gene: TRBV9
clone size: .
J gene: TRBJ2-5

CDR3 protein: CASREYSNQPQHF
CDR3 DNA: TGTGCCAGCAGAGAGTACAGCAATCAGCCCCAGCATTTT
D gene: .
V gene: TRBV6-1
clone size: few
J gene: TRBJ1-5

CDR3 protein: CASSAEVGPQHF
CDR3 DNA: TGTGCCAGCAGCGCGGAGGTAGGGCCCCAGCATTTT
D gene: .
V gene: TRBV9
clone size: .
J gene: TRBJ1-5

CDR3 protein: CASTGGLSDYEQYF
CDR3 DNA: TGTGCCAGCACCGGCGGGCTCTCGGACTACGAGCAGTACTTC
D gene: .
V gene: TRBV2
clone size: .
J gene: TRBJ2-7

CDR3 protein: CASSASGGHTEAFF
CDR3 DNA: TGTGCCAGTAGTGCCTCAGGGGGCCACACTGAAGCTTTCTTT
D gene: TRBD1
V gene: TRBV19
clone size: .
J gene: TRBJ1-1

CDR3 protein: CASSLLNRGRISPLHF
CDR3 DNA: TGTGCCAGCAGCCTCCTGAACAGGGGGCGCATCTCACCCCTCCACTTT
D gene: TRBD1
V gene: TRBV11-2
clone size: .
J gene: TRBJ1-6

CDR3 protein: CASRGGRLANPQETQYF
CDR3 DNA: TGTGCCAGCAGAGGGGGGCGACTAGCGAATCCCCAAGAGACCCAGTACTTC
D gene: TRBD2
V gene: TRBV5-8
clone size: few
J gene: TRBJ2-5